The sequence of this TCR beta chain was determined in a study of T cell responses to AZD1222 COVID-19 vaccine. Using immunoSEQ multiplex PCR, the repertoire was profiled, and TCRdb retains in-frame clones only, with some absent. The sample includes around 100,000 clones, roughly 86% of them seen just once. Points on this clone: No antigen is known for it.

Overall study findings and caveats: The donors showed a predominance of white British ancestry and of females, with possible underestimation of clonal diversity. Repertoires were collected only later (after the peak T cell response had occurred). Just six or seven AZD1222 recipients tested seropositive at baseline.

Trimming shortened V by 5 bases and J by 6 bases, and 22 bases separated the two germline ends. The CDR3 has 16 residues. CDR1 is MDHEN and CDR2 is SYDVKM in the germline V gene. The sequenced sample was peripheral blood, obtained 28 days after the second dose of the MenACWY control vaccine. This chain links TRBV28 with TRBJ1-1; D remains ambiguous. This TCR derives from an adult who received the MenACWY meningococcal vaccine as a control. The CDR3 DNA reads as TGTGCCAGCAGTCGTAGGGTTGGGCTTGAGGGCCCTGAAGCTTTCTTT. This encodes CASSRRVGLEGPEAFF.